What follows is one T cell receptor beta chain and its context. Antigen specificity is unknown. Between the trimmed V and J ends, which lost 0 bases and 5 bases, there was a span of 11 bases. CDR1 and CDR2 (germline): SGHRS, YFSETQ. The CDR3 loop spans 15 amino acids. This entry is derived from a study of T cell responses to AZD1222 COVID-19 vaccine. Study details: Second-dose intervals near 4 or 12 weeks were combined. General study findings and limits: All repertoire sampling was performed exclusively after the peak T cell response. The donor group comprised mostly white British people and more females; the analysis possibly underestimated clonal diversity. Regions 160-218 and 743-854 held dominance among vaccine-associated CD4 TCRs, which spanned spike.

Sequenced by immunoSEQ multiplex PCR; TCRdb stores in-frame clones only, minus some. The sample consists of 130,000 or so clones, 70% to 90% of them appearing once. The V call is TRBV5-1, the J call TRBJ1-4; D is unresolved. The sequence came from an adult in good health. The sequences come from peripheral blood, collected on day 0 of AZD1222 vaccination. CDR3: CASSLEGLLNEKLFF. The CDR3 region has the DNA TGCGCCAGCAGCTTGGAAGGGCTGTTGAATGAAAAACTGTTTTTT.